This is a list of T cell receptor beta chains from one sample in a study of T-cell reconstitution after alpha-beta-depleted transplantation in children. One entry per CDR3 protein results from TCRdb running MiXCR on the PCR reads. The data hold about 100,000 distinct CDR3 sequences, with over 6% observed a single time. Sequencing used PBMCs, obtained before TCRalphabeta/CD19-depleted stem cell transplant. The source of these receptors is a boy under 10 years old with acute lymphoblastic leukemia, due to receive a stem cell transplant. The conserved cysteine and the conserved F or W are not part of the CDR3 here. Each record gives: J gene, D gene, V gene, CDR3 protein. The D gene is left open where the match is weak.

J gene: TRBJ2-3; D gene: TRBD2; V gene: TRBV5-1; CDR3 protein: ASSLPGGQMLDTQY
J gene: TRBJ2-5; D gene: -; V gene: TRBV9; CDR3 protein: ASSVGRGGRSEETQY
J gene: TRBJ2-2; D gene: TRBD1; V gene: TRBV5-1; CDR3 protein: ASSLVPQGTAGELF
J gene: TRBJ2-5; D gene: -; V gene: TRBV2; CDR3 protein: ASSPRGATYQETQY
J gene: TRBJ2-5; D gene: TRBD2; V gene: TRBV5-4; CDR3 protein: ASSRRLAGAQTQY
J gene: TRBJ2-1; D gene: -; V gene: TRBV5-1; CDR3 protein: ASSLVLNEQF
J gene: TRBJ2-5; D gene: -; V gene: TRBV14; CDR3 protein: ASSQRGGATQETQY
J gene: TRBJ1-3; D gene: -; V gene: TRBV6-2/TRBV6-3; CDR3 protein: ASSTRDGNSGNTIY
J gene: TRBJ1-4; D gene: -; V gene: TRBV5-1; CDR3 protein: ASSPGGHSEKLF
J gene: TRBJ1-4; D gene: -; V gene: TRBV27; CDR3 protein: ASDGGPTNEKLF
J gene: TRBJ2-3; D gene: -; V gene: TRBV6-4; CDR3 protein: ASSEAGTTDTQY
J gene: TRBJ1-2; D gene: TRBD1; V gene: TRBV9; CDR3 protein: ASSGGLYAGGASGVGYT
J gene: TRBJ1-3; D gene: -; V gene: TRBV5-1; CDR3 protein: ASSLGALASGNTIY
J gene: TRBJ1-1; D gene: -; V gene: TRBV9; CDR3 protein: ASSEGGVNTEAF
J gene: TRBJ2-1; D gene: TRBD2; V gene: TRBV12-3/TRBV12-4; CDR3 protein: ASSSLAGGLYNEQF
J gene: TRBJ2-7; D gene: TRBD1; V gene: TRBV5-1; CDR3 protein: ASSLIQGVFHEQY
J gene: TRBJ2-3; D gene: TRBD2; V gene: TRBV5-1; CDR3 protein: ASSLGLAGGFTDTQY
J gene: TRBJ2-1; D gene: TRBD2; V gene: TRBV4-2; CDR3 protein: ASSQEGGGAYNEQF
J gene: TRBJ2-1; D gene: -; V gene: TRBV10-3; CDR3 protein: AISEYEGYNEQF
J gene: TRBJ1-4; D gene: -; V gene: TRBV15; CDR3 protein: ATSRGERGALSNEKLF
J gene: TRBJ2-3; D gene: TRBD2; V gene: TRBV20-1; CDR3 protein: SARGIAGAVTDTQY
J gene: TRBJ2-5; D gene: -; V gene: TRBV9; CDR3 protein: ASGDRPRVQETQY
J gene: TRBJ2-5; D gene: -; V gene: TRBV3-1; CDR3 protein: ASSQYDSYQETQY
J gene: TRBJ2-2; D gene: TRBD1; V gene: TRBV7-2; CDR3 protein: ASSLSGQGYTGELF
J gene: TRBJ1-1; D gene: -; V gene: TRBV15; CDR3 protein: ATSRDLEGGTEAF
J gene: TRBJ2-1; D gene: -; V gene: TRBV10-3; CDR3 protein: AISELPSSEQF
J gene: TRBJ1-6; D gene: TRBD1; V gene: TRBV20-1; CDR3 protein: SATGANNSPLH
J gene: TRBJ2-3; D gene: -; V gene: TRBV6-6; CDR3 protein: ASSSGRQQY
J gene: TRBJ2-2; D gene: TRBD1; V gene: TRBV12-3/TRBV12-4; CDR3 protein: ASSFEQGAGTGELF
J gene: TRBJ2-5; D gene: TRBD2; V gene: TRBV12-3/TRBV12-4; CDR3 protein: ASSFIAGAGGETQY
J gene: TRBJ1-4; D gene: -; V gene: TRBV5-1; CDR3 protein: ATRQSLNEKLF
J gene: TRBJ2-1; D gene: TRBD1; V gene: TRBV7-8; CDR3 protein: ASSPMDRWTGRSYNEQF
J gene: TRBJ1-5; D gene: TRBD1; V gene: TRBV10-1; CDR3 protein: ASSETCRGPNQPQH
J gene: TRBJ2-2; D gene: -; V gene: TRBV27; CDR3 protein: ASSPDKSSGELF
J gene: TRBJ2-6; D gene: -; V gene: TRBV10-3; CDR3 protein: AISGQLSGANVLT
J gene: TRBJ2-4; D gene: TRBD2; V gene: TRBV20-1; CDR3 protein: SARDGTSLGIQY
J gene: TRBJ2-3; D gene: TRBD1; V gene: TRBV4-2; CDR3 protein: ASSQDTGGTDTQY
J gene: TRBJ2-7; D gene: TRBD2; V gene: TRBV18; CDR3 protein: ASSAGGIEQY
J gene: TRBJ2-1; D gene: -; V gene: TRBV3-1; CDR3 protein: ASSQETGTRNNEQF
J gene: TRBJ1-1; D gene: -; V gene: TRBV7-6; CDR3 protein: ASSLGGQDTEAF
J gene: TRBJ2-2; D gene: -; V gene: TRBV29-1; CDR3 protein: SVEGPRTGELF
J gene: TRBJ2-5; D gene: TRBD2; V gene: TRBV7-9; CDR3 protein: ASSLTSGPQETQY
J gene: TRBJ1-2; D gene: -; V gene: TRBV6-1; CDR3 protein: ASSVSDGANYGYT
J gene: TRBJ1-2; D gene: TRBD1; V gene: TRBV27; CDR3 protein: ASSLSQGDRGFGYT
J gene: TRBJ2-1; D gene: TRBD1; V gene: TRBV10-3; CDR3 protein: AISERDRGKDEQF
J gene: TRBJ2-3; D gene: -; V gene: TRBV12-3/TRBV12-4; CDR3 protein: ASSGTPRKTQY
J gene: TRBJ2-2; D gene: -; V gene: TRBV5-6; CDR3 protein: ASSLPNTGELF
J gene: TRBJ2-7; D gene: -; V gene: TRBV20-1; CDR3 protein: SASLARAADLNYEQY
J gene: TRBJ2-7; D gene: -; V gene: TRBV4-1; CDR3 protein: ASSQGEEGSNEQY
J gene: TRBJ2-3; D gene: TRBD2; V gene: TRBV5-4; CDR3 protein: ASSGKLAGASTDTQY
J gene: TRBJ1-2; D gene: TRBD1; V gene: TRBV4-2; CDR3 protein: ASSQSRTGLQGYT
J gene: TRBJ2-5; D gene: -; V gene: TRBV5-6; CDR3 protein: ASSLGGGLWETQY
J gene: TRBJ2-1; D gene: -; V gene: TRBV15; CDR3 protein: ATSRVPGGHEQF
J gene: TRBJ1-6; D gene: -; V gene: TRBV7-2; CDR3 protein: ASSLATSPLH
J gene: TRBJ1-1; D gene: -; V gene: TRBV28; CDR3 protein: ASSRVRDGRAF
J gene: TRBJ1-4; D gene: -; V gene: TRBV3-1; CDR3 protein: ASSPGFGAREEKLF
J gene: TRBJ2-5; D gene: -; V gene: TRBV23-1; CDR3 protein: ASSHETLSEQQETQY
J gene: TRBJ1-4; D gene: -; V gene: TRBV12-3/TRBV12-4; CDR3 protein: ASRDRNNEKLF
J gene: TRBJ1-5; D gene: -; V gene: TRBV5-1; CDR3 protein: ASSLEGWQVGQPQH